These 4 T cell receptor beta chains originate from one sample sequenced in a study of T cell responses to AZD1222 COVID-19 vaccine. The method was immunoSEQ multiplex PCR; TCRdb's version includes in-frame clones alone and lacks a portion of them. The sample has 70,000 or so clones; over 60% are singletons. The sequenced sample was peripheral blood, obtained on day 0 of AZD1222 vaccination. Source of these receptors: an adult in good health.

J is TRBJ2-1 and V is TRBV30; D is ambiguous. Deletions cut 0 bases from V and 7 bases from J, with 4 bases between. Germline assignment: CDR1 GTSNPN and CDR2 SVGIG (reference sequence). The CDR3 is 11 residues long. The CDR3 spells CAWSVKNEQFF. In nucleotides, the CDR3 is TGTGCCTGGAGTGTTAAAAATGAGCAGTTCTTC.

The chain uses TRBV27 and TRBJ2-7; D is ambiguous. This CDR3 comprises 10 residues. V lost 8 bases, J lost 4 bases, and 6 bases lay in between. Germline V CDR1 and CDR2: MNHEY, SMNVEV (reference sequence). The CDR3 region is CASGDYEQYF. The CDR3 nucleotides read TGTGCCAGCGGGGATTACGAGCAGTACTTC.

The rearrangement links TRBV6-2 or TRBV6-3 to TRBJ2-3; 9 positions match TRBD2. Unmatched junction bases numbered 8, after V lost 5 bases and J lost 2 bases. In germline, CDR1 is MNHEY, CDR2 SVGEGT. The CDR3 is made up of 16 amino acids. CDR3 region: CASSPIAGVTTDTQYF. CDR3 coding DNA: TGTGCCAGCAGTCCGATAGCGGGAGTCACCACAGATACGCAGTATTTT.

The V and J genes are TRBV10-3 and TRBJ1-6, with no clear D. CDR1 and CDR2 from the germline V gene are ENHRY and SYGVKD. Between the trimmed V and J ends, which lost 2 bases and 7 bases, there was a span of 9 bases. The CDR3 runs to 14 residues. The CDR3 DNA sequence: TGTGCCATCAGTGAGGGATCTCCAAATTCACCCCTCCACTTT. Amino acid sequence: CAISEGSPNSPLHF.